Each of the 9 T cell receptor beta chains below was sequenced from the same sample in a study of response to subunit inactivated influenza vaccine. One entry per CDR3 protein, called by TCRdb with MiXCR from the RT-PCR reads. Altogether hundreds of thousands of distinct CDR3 sequences are present, roughly 8.2% being singletons, with the ten largest covering roughly 13%. The specimen was PBMCs from blood, collected around 25 months after vaccination. Source of these receptors: a man between 45 and 75 years old who received an inactivated influenza vaccine.

The chain couples TRBV27 to TRBJ1-5; no firm D call. The CDR3 extends over 18 amino acids. CDR1 MNHEY and CDR2 SMNVEV come from the germline V gene (reference sequence). The V end lost 0 bases, the J end lost 2 bases, and 17 bases lay between the germline ends. The CDR3 DNA is TGTGCCAGCAGTTTATCTGGGGTGAGGAGGTCGGGCAATCAGCCCCAGCATTTT. Its protein is CASSLSGVRRSGNQPQHF.

This clonotype was recorded many times. The chain couples TRBV10-3 to TRBJ1-1, with 10 nucleotides matching TRBD1. CDR1 is ENHRY, CDR2 SYGVKD, per germline. The J segment lost 3 bases and the V segment lost 11 bases, leaving 6 bases of the junction unmatched. The CDR3 extends over 13 amino acids. The CDR3 protein is CAARQGADTEAFF. In DNA form, the CDR3 reads TGTGCCGCCCGACAGGGGGCGGACACTGAAGCTTTCTTT.

Ten or more counts support this clonotype. The chain joins TRBV12-3 or TRBV12-4 to TRBJ2-6; possibly TRBD2 for D (7 bases). The V end was cut by 5 bases, the J end by 3 bases, with 11 bases between. The CDR3 covers 15 residues. Written as DNA, the CDR3 is TGTGCCAGCAGTGTGGGAGGGGGTGGGGCCAACGTCCTGACTTTC. Its protein is CASSVGGGGANVLTF.

The chain combines TRBV6-5 with TRBJ2-3, with a weak D call TRBD2 (6 bases). Germline values: CDR1 MNHEY, CDR2 SVGAGI. Trimming removed 0 bases at V and 1 base at J, with 11 bases between. The CDR3 extends over 16 amino acids. The CDR3 bases are TGTGCCAGCAGTTACTCGCCGGGCGGGGGCACAGATACGCAGTATTTT. Amino acids: CASSYSPGGGTDTQYF.

In its sample, this clonotype was seen many times. V and J are TRBV6-2 or TRBV6-3 and TRBJ2-3; TRBD1 aligns across 10 bases. J lost 0 bases, V lost 5 bases, and 5 bases had no gene match. Germline V gives CDR1 MNHEY, CDR2 SVGEGT. The CDR3 has 16 residues. CDR3 region: CASSQDRGLSTDTQYF. The CDR3 DNA reads as TGTGCCAGCAGTCAAGACAGGGGGCTAAGCACAGATACGCAGTATTTT.

This clonotype occurred a few times. The V call is TRBV5-1, the J call TRBJ2-3; D unclear. CDR1 and CDR2 (germline): SGHRS, YFSETQ. Trimming took off 0 bases at V and 4 bases at J, with 9 bases between the two ends. The CDR3 extends over 14 amino acids. The CDR3 sequence: CASSLAERADTQYF. CDR3 in DNA: TGCGCCAGCAGCTTGGCGGAAAGGGCAGATACGCAGTATTTT. The whole variable domain, filled in from reference TRBV5-1 and TRBJ2-3, reads KAGVTQTPRYLIKTRGQQVTLSCSPISGHRSVSWYQQTPGQGLQFLFEYFSETQRNKGNFPGRFSGRQFSNSRSEMNVSTLELGDSALYLCASSLAERADTQYFGPGTRLTVL.

This clonotype was observed at least ten times. This chain connects TRBV29-1 to TRBJ2-1; D is ambiguous. In germline, CDR1 is SQVTM, CDR2 ANQGSEA. There are 11 residues in the CDR3. V shed 7 bases and J shed 5 bases, with 9 bases lying between them. CDR3 sequence reads: CSAKGHNEQFF. CDR3 nucleotides: TGCAGCGCTAAGGGTCACAATGAGCAGTTCTTC.

This clonotype was observed at least ten times. The gene calls are TRBV3-1 and TRBJ2-7; 8 positions agree with TRBD2. Germline trimming cut 5 bases from V and 3 bases from J; bases unmatched to any gene: 6. The CDR3 contains 14 residues. Germline V gene sequence: CDR1 LGHDT, CDR2 YNNKEL (reference sequence). The CDR3 loop is CASSLSGSIYEQYF. The CDR3 bases are TGTGCCAGCAGCTTAAGCGGGAGTATCTACGAGCAGTACTTC.

This clonotype was found many times. The chain is built from TRBV20-1 and TRBJ2-5, with D perhaps TRBD2 (5 bases). V lost 1 base, J lost 4 bases, and 7 bases lay in between. Looked up from germline, CDR1 is DFQATT and CDR2 is SNEGSKA (reference sequence). The CDR3 extends over 12 amino acids. In DNA, the CDR3 is TGCAGTGCTAGAGTCCGGGGAGAGACCCAGTACTTC. This codes for CSARVRGETQYF.